Below, 27 T cell receptor beta chains from the same sample are listed, as sequenced in a study of T cells after yellow fever vaccination. Each CDR3 protein gets one entry after TCRdb re-called the 5' RACE reads with MiXCR. In the table there are 300,000 to 450,000 distinct CDR3 sequences, 7% to 9% of which are singletons. The specimen was PBMCs, collected 45 days after the first yellow fever vaccination. The receptors were sampled from a man aged 18-30 years who received the YFV17D yellow fever vaccine.

The chain employs TRBV20-1 and TRBJ2-5; D not resolved. The CDR3 has 12 residues. The germline V gene has CDR1 DFQATT and CDR2 SNEGSKA (reference sequence). Trimming took 0 bases from V and 2 from J, leaving 4 bases between them. CDR3 in DNA: TGCAGTGCTAGAGACGAGCAAGAGACCCAGTACTTC. It translates to CSARDEQETQYF.

Concerning this clonotype itself: No conserved phenylalanine or tryptophan is present at the end of the CDR3, so a read error is the likely explanation. The DNA is omitted, as the CDR3 cannot be located on it reliably, and the CDR3 follows TCRdb's listing. V is TRBV2 and J is TRBJ2-3. The CDR3 contains 12 residues when both ends are counted. The germline V gene encodes CDR1 SNHLY and CDR2 FYNNEI. The CDR3 here is CASSEVLRFFSG.

This clonotype was seen a few times. This chain uses TRBV5-5 with TRBJ1-3; D uncertain. The CDR3 contains 14 residues. Trimming removed 4 bases from V and 4 bases from J, with 12 bases in between. Germline V gene sequence: CDR1 SGHKS, CDR2 YYEKEE (reference sequence). CDR3 amino acids: CASSLSPDGNTIYF. The CDR3 nucleotides are TGTGCCAGCAGCCTGTCCCCCGACGGAAACACCATATATTTT.

This clonotype occurred a few times. The chain employs TRBV28 and TRBJ1-5, with 7 bases aligning to TRBD1. This CDR3 contains 12 residues. Germline V gene lookup returns CDR1 MDHEN and CDR2 SYDVKM. Trimming cost V 5 bases and J 9 bases; bases outside gene matches: 4. CDR3 nucleotide sequence: TGTGCCAGCAGTAATAACAGGGGGCCCCAGCATTTT. Translating gives CASSNNRGPQHF. The whole variable domain, filled in from reference TRBV28 and TRBJ1-5, reads DVKVTQSSRYLVKRTGEKVFLECVQDMDHENMFWYRQDPGLGLRLIYFSYDVKMKEKGDIPEGYSVSREKKERFSLILESASTNQTSMYLCASSNNRGPQHFGDGTRLSIL.

V and J are TRBV18 and TRBJ1-2; D gene ambiguous. The CDR3 runs 12 residues. The germline CDR1 and CDR2 sequences are KGHSH and LQKENI. V dropped 6 bases and J dropped 7 bases, with 12 bases sitting between them. CDR3 region: CASSPSLSGYTF. The DNA for the CDR3 is TGTGCCAGCTCGCCGTCCCTGAGTGGCTACACCTTC.

The sample holds many counts of this clonotype. The CDR3 sequence: CASSLGPHEQYF. DNA of the CDR3: TGTGCCAGCAGCTTAGGCCCGCACGAGCAGTACTTC. The genes are TRBV7-9 and TRBJ2-7; D is uncertain. The V gene's germline CDR1 is SEHNR and CDR2 FQNEAQ (reference sequence). The germline V and J ends were trimmed by 1 base and 5 bases, with 6 bases remaining between them. The CDR3 extends over 12 amino acids.

There are a few counts of this clonotype. The chain carries TRBV27 and TRBJ2-3; TRBD1 agrees at 10 bases. Per the germline V gene, CDR1 is MNHEY and CDR2 is SMNVEV (reference sequence). The CDR3 is made up of 16 amino acids. Trimming removed 5 bases from V and 4 bases from J; junction bases left unmatched: 9. The CDR3 protein is CASSEKGTGAADTQYF. The CDR3 DNA sequence: TGTGCCAGCAGTGAAAAGGGGACAGGGGCGGCAGATACGCAGTATTTT.

The V call is TRBV20-1, the J call TRBJ2-7, with TRBD1 matching 7 bases. Germline loops: CDR1 DFQATT, CDR2 SNEGSKA (reference sequence). The CDR3 is made up of 14 amino acids. The J segment lost 2 bases and the V segment lost 2 bases, leaving 6 bases of the junction unmatched. The CDR3 region has the DNA TGCAGTGCTAGAAGGGGGCTAGCTCCCTACGAGCAGTACTTC. Residues: CSARRGLAPYEQYF.

This clonotype turned up a few times. The J gene is TRBJ2-7, the V gene TRBV5-1; 11 bases align to TRBD1. The ends lost 5 bases at V and 4 bases at J; junction bases unmatched: 11. The CDR3 is 16 residues long. Germline values: CDR1 SGHRS, CDR2 YFSETQ. The DNA for the CDR3 is TGCGCCAGCAGGGCAGGACAGGGGGCGACGTTGTACGAGCAGTACTTC. It yields the protein CASRAGQGATLYEQYF.

The V gene is TRBV20-1, the J gene TRBJ2-3; 10 bases map to TRBD1. CDR3 size: 15 residues. Trimming removed 6 bases from V and 2 bases from J; junction bases left unmatched: 8. Germline assignment: CDR1 DFQATT and CDR2 SNEGSKA (reference sequence). The CDR3: CSARRQGAYTDTQYF. The CDR3 nucleotides are TGCAGTGCCAGACGACAGGGGGCTTACACAGATACGCAGTATTTT.

The CDR3 sequence is CASSPSLAGGRETQYF. CDR3 coding DNA: TGTGCCAGCAGCCCCAGCCTAGCGGGGGGGCGAGAGACCCAGTACTTC. The rearrangement uses TRBV7-2 and TRBJ2-5, with 12 bases matching TRBD2. This CDR3 region has 16 residues. Germline trimming cut 5 bases from V and 4 bases from J; bases unmatched to any gene: 8. CDR1 and CDR2 (germline): SGHTA, FQGNSA.

This clonotype showed up just a few times. The chain joins TRBV10-3 to TRBJ2-3; 10 nucleotides match TRBD2. The CDR3 sequence is 16 residues long. V lost 3 bases, J lost 4 bases, and 7 bases stayed unmatched. CDR1 and CDR2 from the germline V gene are ENHRY and SYGVKD. The chain's CDR3 is CAISDHQRGGSDTQYF. The CDR3, as DNA: TGTGCCATCAGTGACCACCAGCGGGGGGGCTCAGATACGCAGTATTTT.

This clonotype has only a few counts. The rearrangement uses TRBV15 and TRBJ1-1; no firm D call. Between the trimmed V and J ends, which lost 2 bases and 0 bases, there was a span of 10 bases. The CDR3 runs 15 residues. Per the germline V gene, CDR1 is LNHNV and CDR2 is YYDKDF (reference sequence). This CDR3 reads CATSRTRTVNTEAFF. As DNA, the CDR3 is TGTGCCACCAGCAGAACTCGGACGGTGAACACTGAAGCTTTCTTT.

The rearrangement links TRBV28 to TRBJ2-7; D is ambiguous. The CDR3 length is 16 residues. Germline CDR1 is MDHEN and CDR2 is SYDVKM. Trimming removed 1 base from V and 0 bases from J, with 13 bases in between. For the CDR3, the DNA is TGTGCCAGCAGTTTATCGGGTAAGGCCCTCTCCTACGAGCAGTACGTC. Translating gives CASSLSGKALSYEQYV.

This sequence joins TRBV6-1 and TRBJ1-2; perhaps TRBD1 as D (6 bases). Trimming pared 7 bases from V and 4 bases from J, leaving 16 bases between. The CDR3 runs to 14 residues. Germline V CDR1 and CDR2: MNHNS, SASEGT. The CDR3 here is CASTEQGLGYGYTF. As DNA, the CDR3 is TGTGCCAGCACCGAACAGGGTTTGGGCTATGGCTACACCTTC.

This clonotype has at least ten counts. This chain links TRBV7-2 with TRBJ2-1; TRBD1 matches at 7 bases. The length of the CDR3 is 15 residues. Germline V gene data show CDR1 as SGHTA and CDR2 as FQGNSA. V was pared by 3 bases and J by 1 base, with 3 bases of the junction left unmatched. CDR3 residues: CASSFGRGSYNEQFF. Written as DNA, the CDR3 is TGTGCCAGCAGCTTTGGCAGGGGGTCCTACAATGAGCAGTTCTTC. Based on the CDR3 plus reference TRBV7-2 and TRBJ2-1, the full variable domain is GAGVSQSPSNKVTEKGKDVELRCDPISGHTALYWYRQSLGQGLEFLIYFQGNSAPDKSGLPSDRFSAERTGGSVSTLTIQRTQQEDSAVYLCASSFGRGSYNEQFFGPGTRLTVL.

In this sample, this clonotype turned up a few times. The chain is built from TRBV5-1 and TRBJ2-5, with 10 bases aligning to TRBD2. V gave up 4 bases and J gave up 5 bases; unmatched junction bases: 5. The CDR3 totals 14 residues. The V gene's germline CDR1 is SGHRS and CDR2 YFSETQ. The CDR3 DNA reads TGCGCCAGCAGCGTTAGCGGGGGGACGGAGACCCAGTACTTC. Its translation: CASSVSGGTETQYF.

Points on this clonotype: The junction differs from germline at one of its ends, possibly a read error. The V gene is TRBV20-1, the J gene TRBJ2-3; D possibly corresponds to TRBD2 (6 bases). The CDR3 covers 10 residues. Germline V gene sequence: CDR1 DFQATT, CDR2 SNEGSKA (reference sequence). CDR3 nucleotides: TGCAGTGCTAGTGCGGGGTTCCACCAATTT. Its protein product is CSASAGFHQF.

The CDR3, as DNA: TGTGCCTGGAGTGTACGGCTAGCGGGGAGAAGAACCTACGAGCAGTACTTC. It translates to CAWSVRLAGRRTYEQYF. This chain joins TRBV30 and TRBJ2-7, with 9 bases identical to TRBD2. The CDR3 contains 17 residues. V lost 0 bases and J lost 2; bases outside the gene matches: 11. Germline CDR1 reads GTSNPN; CDR2 reads SVGIG (reference sequence).

Comments on this clonotype: The junction shows a germline mismatch at one end, possibly a read error. The rearrangement uses TRBV4-3 and TRBJ1-1; tentatively, D is TRBD1 (6 bases). The length of the CDR3 is 14 residues. Germline-derived CDR1 and CDR2 are LGHNA and YSLEER. CDR3 in amino acids: CASSQAKGGTKAFF. In DNA form, the CDR3 reads TGCGCCAGCAGCCAAGCAAAGGGGGGCACTAAAGCTTTCTTT.

This clonotype was counted between two and nine times. The rearrangement uses TRBV28 and TRBJ2-7; 7 bases line up with TRBD1. Germline loops: CDR1 MDHEN, CDR2 SYDVKM. J lost 7 bases, V lost 5 bases, and 17 bases had no gene match. The CDR3 contains 16 residues. This CDR3 is CASSPPPGTASFEQYV. In nucleotides, the CDR3 is TGTGCCAGCAGTCCCCCCCCCGGGACAGCTTCTTTTGAGCAGTACGTC.

The CDR3 DNA is TGCGCCAGCAGCTCCCAGGGGGCCGATAATGAAAAACTGTTTTTT. Translating gives CASSSQGADNEKLFF. This chain uses TRBV5-1 with TRBJ1-4; TRBD1 matches 8 bases. Germline V CDR1 and CDR2: SGHRS, YFSETQ. The CDR3 totals 15 residues. With 3 bases clipped from V and 4 bases from J, the junction kept 5 bases outside the gene matches.

This clonotype occurred a few times. This rearrangement joins TRBV27 to TRBJ1-5; D is unresolved. The CDR3 is 15 amino acids. Trimming removed 4 bases from V and 5 bases from J, with 15 bases in between. CDR1 MNHEY and CDR2 SMNVEV come from the germline V gene (reference sequence). The CDR3 DNA is TGTGCCAGCAGTTCGCGGCTGGGGTTGTATCAGCCCCAGCATTTT. Its translation is CASSSRLGLYQPQHF.

There are many counts of this clonotype. CDR3 region: CASSLAGGDEAFF. DNA for the CDR3: TGTGCCAGCAGCTTAGCAGGGGGCGATGAAGCTTTCTTT. J is TRBJ1-1 and V is TRBV7-9, with 7 bases aligning to TRBD1. Germline V gene lookup returns CDR1 SEHNR and CDR2 FQNEAQ (reference sequence). Trimming took 0 bases from V and 7 from J; bases not matched to a gene: 2. The CDR3 runs 13 residues.

The chain joins TRBV18 to TRBJ2-4; D gene uncertain. V was shortened by 2 bases and J by 0 bases, with 8 bases between the two germline ends. The germline CDR1 and CDR2 sequences are KGHSH and LQKENI. The CDR3 spans 15 residues. The CDR3 DNA reads as TGTGCCAGCTCACCAAGCTACAGAGCCAAAAACATTCAGTACTTC. Residues: CASSPSYRAKNIQYF.

V and J are TRBV7-2 and TRBJ2-7; no definite D call. V shed 1 base and J shed 7 bases, with 14 bases lying between them. The CDR3 length is 14 residues. Looked up from germline, CDR1 is SGHTA and CDR2 is FQGNSA. The CDR3 spells CASSLGAGPWEQYV. The CDR3 region has the DNA TGTGCCAGCAGCTTAGGGGCAGGTCCTTGGGAGCAGTACGTC.

The chain recombines TRBV30 with TRBJ1-6, with 7 bases that match TRBD1. Trimming took 5 bases from V and 10 from J; bases not matched to a gene: 8. This CDR3 is built from 13 residues. In germline, CDR1 is GTSNPN, CDR2 SVGIG (reference sequence). This CDR3 is CAWLPTGNSPLHF. CDR3 coding DNA: TGTGCCTGGCTCCCGACAGGGAACTCACCCCTCCACTTT.